Below, 22 T cell receptor beta chains from the same sample are listed, as sequenced in a study of blood T cells in healthy people across ages. The use of a sample-barcoded 5' primer and a J-beta primer mix characterized a second PCR of roughly 7 to 12 cycles. MiXCR, run by TCRdb on the 5' RACE reads, gives a single entry per CDR3 protein. Here the sample spans 890,000 or so distinct CDR3 sequences, less than 80% being singletons. The specimen was blood. These receptors originate from a young man in good health.

The chain joins TRBV20-1 to TRBJ2-3; D is perhaps TRBD2 (7 bases). V lost 2 bases to trimming and J lost 2 bases, with 11 bases between them. CDR1 is DFQATT and CDR2 is SNEGSKA in the germline V gene (reference sequence). This CDR3 comprises 14 residues. The CDR3 region has the DNA TGCAGTGCTAGACCGCGGGGGCTCACAGATACGCAGTATTTT. It is translated as CSARPRGLTDTQYF.

The chain has TRBV28 and TRBJ2-7; possible D gene TRBD1, 5 bases. V was clipped by 2 bases and J by 3 bases, with 14 bases between them. Germline CDR1 MDHEN, CDR2 SYDVKM. This CDR3 has 15 amino acids. The CDR3: CASSLGRQFFYEQYF. CDR3 coding DNA: TGTGCCAGCAGTTTAGGGCGACAGTTTTTCTACGAGCAGTACTTC. The full variable domain, in which reference TRBV28 and TRBJ2-7 provide the parts outside the CDR3, is DVKVTQSSRYLVKRTGEKVFLECVQDMDHENMFWYRQDPGLGLRLIYFSYDVKMKEKGDIPEGYSVSREKKERFSLILESASTNQTSMYLCASSLGRQFFYEQYFGPGTRLTVT.

This clonotype was observed a handful of times. This chain connects TRBV5-1 to TRBJ1-2; possible D gene TRBD1, 6 bases. This CDR3 is 14 amino acids long. V shed 4 bases and J shed 4 bases, with 14 bases lying between them. Germline CDR1 and CDR2: SGHRS and YFSETQ. This CDR3 reads CASSQDGRGYGYTF. For the CDR3, the DNA is TGCGCCAGCAGCCAAGACGGCAGGGGCTATGGCTACACCTTC. The whole variable domain, remainder taken from reference TRBV5-1 and TRBJ1-2, is KAGVTQTPRYLIKTRGQQVTLSCSPISGHRSVSWYQQTPGQGLQFLFEYFSETQRNKGNFPGRFSGRQFSNSRSEMNVSTLELGDSALYLCASSQDGRGYGYTFGSGTRLTVV.

The rearrangement joins TRBV20-1 to TRBJ2-5; maybe TRBD1 (5 bases). Gene TRBJ2-7 matches the end of the DNA better, so the J call may be wrong. The germline V gene encodes CDR1 DFQATT and CDR2 SNEGSKA (reference sequence). This CDR3 is built from 11 residues. Here the CDR3 DNA reads TGCAGTGCTACAGGGTACTACGAGCAGTACTTC. Translation: CSATGYYEQYF.

This clonotype is a singleton in its sample. The junction shows a germline mismatch at one end, possibly a read error. This chain uses TRBV11-2 with TRBJ2-5, with a possible D match to TRBD2 (5 bases). CDR3 size: 15 residues. The germline V gene encodes CDR1 SGHAT and CDR2 FQNNGV. The CDR3 protein is CASNLALGYQETQYF. The CDR3, as DNA: TGTGCCAGCAACTTAGCGCTCGGGTACCAAGAGACCCAGTACTTC. Together with reference TRBV11-2 and TRBJ2-5, the CDR3 gives the full variable domain: EAGVAQSPRYKIIEKRQSVAFWCNPISGHATLYWYQQILGQGPKLLIQFQNNGVVDDSQLPKDRFSAERLKGVDSTLKIQPAKLEDSAVYLCASNLALGYQETQYFGPGTRLLVL.

The count of this clonotype is one. The gene calls are TRBV2 and TRBJ1-6; D possibly corresponds to TRBD1 (6 bases). Trimming took off 5 bases at V and 0 bases at J, with 11 bases between the two ends. The CDR3 loop spans 16 amino acids. Germline V lookup: CDR1 SNHLY, CDR2 FYNNEI. The CDR3 region has the DNA TGTGCCAGCAGTATCCGACAGGTCTCCTATAATTCACCCCTCCACTTT. Translation: CASSIRQVSYNSPLHF.

A few counts support this clonotype. The chain employs TRBV28 and TRBJ2-7, with TRBD2 identical over 8 bases. CDR1 is MDHEN, CDR2 SYDVKM, per germline. Losses at the gene ends were 11 bases for V and 3 bases for J; bases not matched to a gene: 3. The CDR3 has 11 residues. The CDR3 region has the DNA TGTGCCTCCCGGGGGGGCTACGAGCAGTACTTC. Encoded protein: CASRGGYEQYF.

The rearrangement uses TRBV4-1 and TRBJ2-6, with 7 bases lining up with TRBD1. J was trimmed by 2 bases and V by 1 base; bases with no gene match: 2. The CDR3 extends over 16 amino acids. Germline CDR1 is MGHRA and CDR2 is YSYEKL. CDR3 sequence: CASSQGGQTGANVLTF. CDR3 DNA sequence: TGCGCCAGCAGCCAAGGGGGACAGACTGGGGCCAACGTCCTGACTTTC.

This clonotype turned up a few times. The rearrangement uses TRBV10-3 and TRBJ2-1, with 10 bases matching TRBD2. V trimming: 2 bases; J trimming: 8 bases; junction bases outside the gene matches: 0. The germline gives CDR1 ENHRY, CDR2 SYGVKD. This CDR3 has 13 amino acids. CDR3 bases: TGTGCCATCAGTGAGACTAGCGGGGATGAGCAGTTCTTC. The encoded protein is CAISETSGDEQFF.

The chain couples TRBV7-3 to TRBJ1-6, with a weak D call TRBD1 (5 bases). The CDR3 has 13 amino acids. V was cut by 8 bases and J by 10 bases, with 15 bases left in between. Germline V gene sequence: CDR1 SGHTA, CDR2 FQGTGA. CDR3 DNA: TGTGCCAGCCAAGCAGGGATAGGGTCACCCCTCCACTTT. It is translated as CASQAGIGSPLHF.

The sample holds a few counts of this clonotype. The chain joins TRBV7-7 to TRBJ2-3; D not resolved. The CDR3 sequence is 15 residues long. CDR1 and CDR2 from the germline V gene are SSHAT and FNYEAQ (reference sequence). V was cut by 3 bases and J by 2 bases, with 12 bases left in between. CDR3 loop: CASSLRVEPTDTQYF. CDR3 sequence (DNA): TGTGCCAGCAGCTTGAGAGTGGAGCCCACAGATACGCAGTATTTT.

Only a few counts were recorded for this clonotype. CDR3 sequence: CASRPTVAQPQHF. The DNA for the CDR3 is TGTGCCAGCAGGCCTACAGTAGCTCAGCCCCAGCATTTT. The genes are TRBV2 and TRBJ1-5; D call uncertain. Trimming shortened V by 6 bases and J by 6 bases, and 12 bases separated the two germline ends. This CDR3 contains 13 residues. Germline V gives CDR1 SNHLY, CDR2 FYNNEI.

This clonotype has more than one count but fewer than ten. The rearrangement links TRBV9 to TRBJ1-6; D gene uncertain. V lost 0 bases and J 10 bases, leaving 5 bases between the germline ends. This CDR3 contains 12 residues. Germline values: CDR1 SGDLS, CDR2 YYNGEE. CDR3 in amino acids: CASSVGGSPLHF. CDR3 sequence (DNA): TGTGCCAGCAGCGTAGGCGGGTCACCCCTCCACTTT.

There are a few counts of this clonotype. The chain uses TRBV5-1 and TRBJ2-1; TRBD2 agrees at 8 bases. The CDR3 has 15 residues. Trimming took 0 bases from V and 2 from J; bases not matched to a gene: 1. Germline V CDR1 and CDR2: SGHRS, YFSETQ. The CDR3 sequence is CASSLVGLAYNEQFF. The CDR3 DNA follows: TGCGCCAGCAGCTTGGTGGGACTAGCCTACAATGAGCAGTTCTTC. Full variable domain (remainder filled in from reference TRBV5-1 and TRBJ2-1): KAGVTQTPRYLIKTRGQQVTLSCSPISGHRSVSWYQQTPGQGLQFLFEYFSETQRNKGNFPGRFSGRQFSNSRSEMNVSTLELGDSALYLCASSLVGLAYNEQFFGPGTRLTVL.

The chain couples TRBV7-9 to TRBJ2-7; 9 positions agree with TRBD2. The CDR3 runs 16 residues. V dropped 5 bases and J dropped 6; count of bases not matched to a gene: 14. Germline V gene sequence: CDR1 SEHNR, CDR2 FQNEAQ (reference sequence). This CDR3 reads CASSRMVASGVSEQYF. CDR3 DNA: TGTGCCAGCAGCCGGATGGTGGCTAGCGGGGTCTCCGAGCAGTACTTC.

This clonotype has only a few counts. CDR3 coding DNA: TGTGCCAGCAGCTTAGAGAAGCGGGGTCGCATCTACGAGCAGTACTTC. Translated: CASSLEKRGRIYEQYF. This chain connects TRBV7-6 to TRBJ2-7; 7 nucleotides line up with TRBD2. J gave up 3 bases and V 1 base, and 9 bases lay outside the gene matches. Germline CDR1 reads SGHVS; CDR2 reads FNYEAQ. There are 16 residues in the CDR3. The whole variable domain, filled in from reference TRBV7-6 and TRBJ2-7, reads GAGVSQSPRYKVTKRGQDVALRCDPISGHVSLYWYRQALGQGPEFLTYFNYEAQQDKSGLPNDRFSAERPEGSISTLTIQRTEQRDSAMYRCASSLEKRGRIYEQYFGPGTRLTVT.

This sequence joins TRBV7-9 and TRBJ2-7, with 8 bases lining up with TRBD2. Trimming removed 5 bases from V and 6 bases from J; junction bases left unmatched: 12. The CDR3 extends over 15 amino acids. The V gene's germline CDR1 is SEHNR and CDR2 FQNEAQ (reference sequence). This CDR3 is CASSRAGTSVCEQYF. CDR3 DNA: TGTGCCAGCAGCAGGGCCGGGACTAGTGTGTGCGAGCAGTACTTC.

The chain combines TRBV7-2 with TRBJ2-4, with D maybe TRBD1 (6 bases). Germline-derived CDR1 and CDR2 are SGHTA and FQGNSA. The CDR3 has 12 amino acids. The V and J ends lost 5 bases and 9 bases respectively, with 11 bases between them. CDR3 in DNA: TGTGCCAGCAGCATGGACAGTAGCATTCAGTACTTC. This gives the protein CASSMDSSIQYF. The complete variable domain, with remaining parts taken from reference TRBV7-2 and TRBJ2-4, reads GAGVSQSPSNKVTEKGKDVELRCDPISGHTALYWYRQSLGQGLEFLIYFQGNSAPDKSGLPSDRFSAERTGGSVSTLTIQRTQQEDSAVYLCASSMDSSIQYFGAGTRLSVL.

The chain links TRBV20-1 to TRBJ2-5; 8 bases align to TRBD2. The CDR3 runs to 13 residues. Germline lookup yields CDR1 DFQATT and CDR2 SNEGSKA (reference sequence). V dropped 3 bases and J dropped 5; count of bases not matched to a gene: 5. The CDR3 sequence: CSARIIAGETQYF. As DNA, the CDR3 is TGCAGTGCTAGGATAATAGCGGGGGAGACCCAGTACTTC.

This chain uses TRBV6-2 or TRBV6-3 with TRBJ2-7; D is uncertain. Trimming removed 10 bases from V and 5 bases from J, with 15 bases in between. In germline, CDR1 is MNHEY, CDR2 SVGEGT. The CDR3 spans 12 residues. The CDR3, as DNA: TGTGCCAACATGTCGCATCCCCACGAGCAGTACTTC. It encodes CANMSHPHEQYF.

This clonotype was recorded once. J is TRBJ2-3 and V is TRBV6-4; 8 bases match TRBD2. This CDR3 is built from 16 residues. The V gene end was trimmed by 6 bases and the J gene end by 4 bases; junction bases not matched to a gene: 12. Germline V gives CDR1 MRHNA, CDR2 SNTAGT. CDR3 DNA sequence: TGTGCCAGCAGCCCATCCGGGGGACTAGGGGCAGATACGCAGTATTTT. This translates into CASSPSGGLGADTQYF.

The count of this clonotype is one. This rearrangement joins TRBV5-1 to TRBJ1-2; 7 bases are shared with TRBD1. Germline CDR1 reads SGHRS; CDR2 reads YFSETQ. The CDR3 contains 14 residues. V shed 4 bases and J 8 bases; nucleotides not matched to a gene: 11. CDR3 DNA sequence: TGCGCCAGCAGCCCACACCTTGGACAGGACGGCTACACCTTC. It is translated as CASSPHLGQDGYTF.